Listed here is a single TCR beta chain. The antigen is unknown. Trimming cost V 7 bases and J 0 bases; bases outside gene matches: 9. Looked up from germline, CDR1 is MGHRA and CDR2 is YSYEKL. The CDR3 loop spans 16 amino acids. Using immunoSEQ multiplex PCR, the repertoire was profiled, and TCRdb retains in-frame clones only, with some absent. The repertoire has around 200,000 clones, more than 80% of them found once; the top ten carry about 4.2%. This sample was included in a study of T cell responses to AZD1222 COVID-19 vaccine. The overall study: Pooled samples include second doses given at about 4 or 12 weeks.

Points from the study as a whole: At baseline, seropositivity was found in only 6 or 7 AZD1222 recipients. Repertoire sampling was restricted to post-peak T cell response timepoints.

The sequenced sample was peripheral blood, obtained on day 0 of AZD1222 vaccination. This receptor was obtained from an adult in good health. The chain uses TRBV4-1 and TRBJ2-3; 8 positions agree with TRBD2. CDR3 loop: CASKTVGRGSTDTQYF. The DNA for the CDR3 is TGCGCCAGCAAAACGGTCGGGAGGGGTAGCACAGATACGCAGTATTTT.